A few counts support the clone carrying this TCR beta chain. Its antigen remains unknown. TCRdb reprocessed the RT-PCR reads with MiXCR, giving one entry per CDR3 protein. The sample lists around 650,000 distinct CDR3 sequences, 15% to 19% occurring once. The data are from a study of response to subunit inactivated influenza vaccine. Study observations and caveats: T cells newly recruited by each seasonal influenza vaccination are few, the authors suggested.

This CDR3 region has 15 residues. Germline V gives CDR1 MDHEN, CDR2 SYDVKM. With 4 bases removed from V and 9 bases from J, the gap between germline ends came to 22 bases. The chain joins TRBV28 to TRBJ2-7, with a possible D match to TRBD2 (6 bases). The source material was PBMCs from blood, sampled approximately 12 days after vaccination. The sequence came from a man aged 45-65 years who received an inactivated influenza vaccine. CDR3 sequence: CASSSPGRGMGGQYF. In DNA, the CDR3 is TGTGCCAGCAGTTCTCCGGGACGGGGGATGGGAGGGCAGTACTTC.